This entry lists 2 T cell receptor beta chains sequenced from one sample in a study of T cells after yellow fever vaccination (dated by TCRdb to the late 2010s). Preparation of the library involved 5' RACE. Sequenced using an Illumina NovaSeq 6000. TCRdb cleaned the public reads at Q25 with fastp, built clones with MiXCR and kept in-frame beta chains. Each CDR3 protein gets just one entry, which takes the most common genes and DNA from the rows behind it. Counted in this sample were some 99,000 distinct CDR3 sequences; 4.5% to 6% of them appeared once. The ten largest clones represent about two fifths of the sample. The sample's treatment or condition, from its label and the paper: live attenuated yellow fever vaccine strain. The sequencing used CD8+ T cells sorted from PBMCs, collected 10 days after the yellow fever booster vaccination. The receptors shown here come from a man younger than 35 who received the YFV17D yellow fever vaccine.

The rearrangement links TRBV4-1 to TRBJ2-7, with 9 bases matching TRBD2. The J segment lost 0 bases and the V segment lost 4 bases, leaving 16 bases of the junction unmatched. The CDR3 is made up of 19 amino acids. Germline V gene data show CDR1 as MGHRA and CDR2 as YSYEKL. DNA for the CDR3: TGCGCCAGCAGCCCTATTGACACTCCCAGCGGGGGGATCTCCTACGAGCAGTACTTC. Encoded protein: CASSPIDTPSGGISYEQYF.

This clonotype has ten or more counts. The CDR3 region is CASRPTGQGVDEQYF. For the CDR3, the DNA is TGCGCCAGCAGGCCGACCGGACAGGGGGTAGACGAGCAGTACTTC. The chain joins TRBV5-1 to TRBJ2-7; TRBD1 aligns across 10 bases. V gave up 5 bases and J gave up 5 bases; unmatched junction bases: 10. The CDR3 consists of 15 residues. Germline values: CDR1 SGHRS, CDR2 YFSETQ.